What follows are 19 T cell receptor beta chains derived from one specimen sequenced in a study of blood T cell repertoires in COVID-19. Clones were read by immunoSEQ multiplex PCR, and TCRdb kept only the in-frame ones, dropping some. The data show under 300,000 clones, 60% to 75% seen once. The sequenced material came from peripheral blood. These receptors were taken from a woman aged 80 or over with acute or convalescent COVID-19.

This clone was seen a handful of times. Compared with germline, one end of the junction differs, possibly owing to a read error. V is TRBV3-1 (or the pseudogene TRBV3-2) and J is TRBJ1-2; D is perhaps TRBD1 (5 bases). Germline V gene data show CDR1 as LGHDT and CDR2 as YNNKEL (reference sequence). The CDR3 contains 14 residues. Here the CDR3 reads CASSQGIQGEGVIF. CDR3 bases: TGTGCCAGCAGCCAAGGCATTCAAGGGGAAGGGGTTATCTTC.

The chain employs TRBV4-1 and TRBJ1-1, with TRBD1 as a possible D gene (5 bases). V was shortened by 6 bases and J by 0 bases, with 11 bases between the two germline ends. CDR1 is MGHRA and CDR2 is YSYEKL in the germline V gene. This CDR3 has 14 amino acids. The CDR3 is CASSWAGMNTEAFF. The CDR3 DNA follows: TGCGCCAGCAGTTGGGCAGGGATGAACACTGAAGCTTTCTTT.

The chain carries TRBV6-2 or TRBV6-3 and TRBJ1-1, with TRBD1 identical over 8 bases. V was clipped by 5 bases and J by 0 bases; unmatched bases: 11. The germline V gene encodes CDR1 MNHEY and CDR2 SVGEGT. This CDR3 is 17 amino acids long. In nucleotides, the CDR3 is TGTGCCAGCAGTGACCGACAGGGGTTGTTTATGAACACTGAAGCTTTCTTT. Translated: CASSDRQGLFMNTEAFF.

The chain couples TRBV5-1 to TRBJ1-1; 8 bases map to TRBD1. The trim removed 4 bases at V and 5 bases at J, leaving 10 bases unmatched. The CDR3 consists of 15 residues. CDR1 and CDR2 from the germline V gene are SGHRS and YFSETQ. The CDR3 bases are TGCGCCAGCAGCCCTGCGGGGACAGGTATAACTGAAGCTTTCTTT. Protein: CASSPAGTGITEAFF.

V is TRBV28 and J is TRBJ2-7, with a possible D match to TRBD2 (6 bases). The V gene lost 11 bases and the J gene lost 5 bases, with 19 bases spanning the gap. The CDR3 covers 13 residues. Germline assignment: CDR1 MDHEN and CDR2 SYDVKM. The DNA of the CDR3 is TGTGCCGCCTCTGCCCCCGGGAGTCACGAGCAGTACTTC. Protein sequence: CAASAPGSHEQYF.

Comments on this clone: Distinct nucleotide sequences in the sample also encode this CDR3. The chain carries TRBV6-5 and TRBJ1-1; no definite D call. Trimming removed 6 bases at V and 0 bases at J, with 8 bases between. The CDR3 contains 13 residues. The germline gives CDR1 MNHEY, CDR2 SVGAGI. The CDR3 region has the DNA TGTGCCAGCAGGAGAACTCTGAACACTGAAGCTTTCTTT. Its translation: CASRRTLNTEAFF.

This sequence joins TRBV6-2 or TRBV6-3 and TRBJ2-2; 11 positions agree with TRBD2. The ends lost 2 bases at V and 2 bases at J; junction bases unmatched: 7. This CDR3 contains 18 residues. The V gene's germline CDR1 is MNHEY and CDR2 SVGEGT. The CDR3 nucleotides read TGTGCCAGCAGTTACCGACTAGCGGGGAAATTAAACACCGGGGAGCTGTTTTTT. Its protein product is CASSYRLAGKLNTGELFF.

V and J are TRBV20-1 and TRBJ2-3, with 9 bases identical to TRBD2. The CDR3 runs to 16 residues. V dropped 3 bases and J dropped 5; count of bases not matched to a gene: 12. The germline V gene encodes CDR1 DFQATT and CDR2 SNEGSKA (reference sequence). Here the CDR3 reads CSASWGLLAGIDTQYF. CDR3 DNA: TGCAGTGCTAGTTGGGGCCTTCTAGCGGGGATAGATACGCAGTATTTT.

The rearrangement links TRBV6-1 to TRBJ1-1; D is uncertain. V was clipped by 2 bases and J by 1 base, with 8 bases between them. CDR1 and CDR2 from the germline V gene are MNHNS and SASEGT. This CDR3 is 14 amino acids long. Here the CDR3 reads CASSESAGNTEAFF. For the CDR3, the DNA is TGTGCCAGCAGTGAATCCGCAGGGAACACTGAAGCTTTCTTT.

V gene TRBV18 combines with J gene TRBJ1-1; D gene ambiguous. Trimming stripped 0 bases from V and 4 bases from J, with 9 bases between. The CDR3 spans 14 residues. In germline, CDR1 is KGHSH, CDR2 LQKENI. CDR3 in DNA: TGTGCCAGCTCACCACCCTCGGGGAGCACTGAAGCTTTCTTT. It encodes CASSPPSGSTEAFF.

The DNA for the CDR3 is TGTGCCATCAGTCGTCCGGGACCGGGAGGGGGGGCCAACGTCCTGACTTTC. Protein: CAISRPGPGGGANVLTF. V and J are TRBV10-3 and TRBJ2-6; 8 bases match TRBD2. Germline V gene sequence: CDR1 ENHRY, CDR2 SYGVKD. The CDR3 runs to 17 residues. After removal of 5 bases from V and 4 bases from J, the junction contained 10 bases not matched to a gene.

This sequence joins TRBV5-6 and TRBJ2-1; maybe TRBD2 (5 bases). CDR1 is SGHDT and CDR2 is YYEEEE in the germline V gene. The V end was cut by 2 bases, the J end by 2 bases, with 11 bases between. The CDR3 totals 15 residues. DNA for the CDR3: TGTGCCAGCAGCTTAGTCGCGGGCGCCTACAATGAGCAGTTCTTC. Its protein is CASSLVAGAYNEQFF.

CDR3 protein: CASSQGDTIYF. CDR3 in DNA: TGTGCCAGCAGCCAAGGGGACACCATATATTTT. This chain uses TRBV11-2 with TRBJ1-3; tentatively, D is TRBD1 (5 bases). There are 11 residues in the CDR3. Germline assignment: CDR1 SGHAT and CDR2 FQNNGV. Trimming shortened V by 5 bases and J by 8 bases, and 7 bases separated the two germline ends.

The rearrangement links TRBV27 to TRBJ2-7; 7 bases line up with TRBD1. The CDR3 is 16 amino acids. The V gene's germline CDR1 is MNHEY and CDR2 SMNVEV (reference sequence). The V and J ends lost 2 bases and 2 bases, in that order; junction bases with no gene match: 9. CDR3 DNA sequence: TGTGCCAGCAGTTTAACCCGCAGGGACAGCCCCTACGAGCAGTACTTC. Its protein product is CASSLTRRDSPYEQYF.

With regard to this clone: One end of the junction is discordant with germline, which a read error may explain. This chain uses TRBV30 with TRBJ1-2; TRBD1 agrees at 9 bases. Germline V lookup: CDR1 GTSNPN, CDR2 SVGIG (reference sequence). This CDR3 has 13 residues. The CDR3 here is CLQGTGSNYGYTF. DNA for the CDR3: TGCCTTCAGGGGACAGGGTCTAACTATGGCTACACCTTC.

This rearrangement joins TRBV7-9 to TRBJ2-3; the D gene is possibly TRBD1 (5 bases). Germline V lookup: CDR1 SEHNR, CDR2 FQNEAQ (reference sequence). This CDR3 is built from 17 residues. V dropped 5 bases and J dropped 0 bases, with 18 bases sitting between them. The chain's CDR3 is CASSQGLGPVSTDTQYF. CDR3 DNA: TGTGCCAGCAGCCAGGGCTTGGGGCCGGTTAGCACAGATACGCAGTATTTT.

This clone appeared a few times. The CDR3 DNA follows: TGTGCCAGCAGCCCGGACACTTTCTATGGCTACACCTTC. As protein: CASSPDTFYGYTF. The V gene is TRBV2, the J gene TRBJ1-2; the D gene is possibly TRBD1 (5 bases). This CDR3 region has 13 residues. Deletions cut 6 bases from V and 4 bases from J, with 12 bases between. Germline-derived CDR1 and CDR2 are SNHLY and FYNNEI.

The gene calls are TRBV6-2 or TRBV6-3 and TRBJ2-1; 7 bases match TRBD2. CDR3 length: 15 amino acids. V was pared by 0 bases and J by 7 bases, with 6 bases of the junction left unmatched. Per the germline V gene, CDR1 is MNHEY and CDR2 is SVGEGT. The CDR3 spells CASSYSGGRRNEQFF. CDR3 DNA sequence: TGTGCCAGCAGTTACTCTGGCGGGAGAAGGAATGAGCAGTTCTTC.

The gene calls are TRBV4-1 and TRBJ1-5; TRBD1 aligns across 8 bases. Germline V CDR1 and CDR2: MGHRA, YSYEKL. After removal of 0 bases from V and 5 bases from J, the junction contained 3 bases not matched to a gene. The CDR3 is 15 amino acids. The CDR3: CASSQDGQGHQPQHF. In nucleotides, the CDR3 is TGCGCCAGCAGCCAAGACGGACAGGGTCATCAGCCCCAGCATTTT.